This T cell receptor beta chain emerged from a study of cytomegalovirus exposure and HLA in healthy donors. There are a few counts of this clone. The antigen is not known. PCR involved 60 Vbeta and 13 Jbeta primers. Only in-frame clones appear in the TCRdb table, and some are missing; sequencing was by immunoSEQ multiplex PCR. In the table there are 100,000 or so clones, approximately 79% of which are singletons. CDR3 length equals 13 residues. Germline CDR1 reads MGHRA; CDR2 reads YSYEKL. The junction had 2 bases not matched to a gene; V was cut back by 4 bases and J by 5 bases. Study outcomes and limitations: In a later analysis, most CMV-associated TCR beta chains appeared HLA-restricted.

The sample was PBMCs. The chain recombines TRBV4-1 with TRBJ2-5; 9 bases are shared with TRBD2. This clonotype was obtained from a young man in good health and CMV-seropositive. The CDR3 nucleotides are TGCGCCAGCAGCCGCGGGGGGGTTGAGACCCAGTACTTC. It is translated as CASSRGGVETQYF.